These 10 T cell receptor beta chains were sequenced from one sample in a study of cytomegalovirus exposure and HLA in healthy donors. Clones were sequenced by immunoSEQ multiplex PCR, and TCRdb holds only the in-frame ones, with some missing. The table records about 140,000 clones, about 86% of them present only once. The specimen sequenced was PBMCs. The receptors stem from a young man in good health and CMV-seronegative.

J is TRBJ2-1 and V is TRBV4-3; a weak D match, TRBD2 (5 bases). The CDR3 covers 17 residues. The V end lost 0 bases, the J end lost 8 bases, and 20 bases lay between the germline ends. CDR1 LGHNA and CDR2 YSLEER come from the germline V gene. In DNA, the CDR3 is TGCGCCAGCAGCCAAGAACCGGGGAAGCCGAGCGAGGATGAGCAGTTCTTC. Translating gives CASSQEPGKPSEDEQFF.

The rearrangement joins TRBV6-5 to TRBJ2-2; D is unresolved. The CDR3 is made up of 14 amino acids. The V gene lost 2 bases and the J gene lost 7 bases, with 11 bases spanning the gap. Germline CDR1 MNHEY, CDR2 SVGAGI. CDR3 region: CASSYGNRNGELFF. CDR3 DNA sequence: TGTGCCAGCAGTTACGGCAACAGAAACGGGGAGCTGTTTTTT.

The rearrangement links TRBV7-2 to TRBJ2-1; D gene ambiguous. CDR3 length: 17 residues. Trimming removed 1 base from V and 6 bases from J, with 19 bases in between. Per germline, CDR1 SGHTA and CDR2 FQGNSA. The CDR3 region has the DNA TGTGCCAGCAGCTTAGAGCCTGTTCCCCCCCCGCGCAATGAGCAGTTCTTC. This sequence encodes CASSLEPVPPPRNEQFF. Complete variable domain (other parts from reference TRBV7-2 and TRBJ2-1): GAGVSQSPSNKVTEKGKDVELRCDPISGHTALYWYRQSLGQGLEFLIYFQGNSAPDKSGLPSDRFSAERTGGSVSTLTIQRTQQEDSAVYLCASSLEPVPPPRNEQFFGPGTRLTVL.

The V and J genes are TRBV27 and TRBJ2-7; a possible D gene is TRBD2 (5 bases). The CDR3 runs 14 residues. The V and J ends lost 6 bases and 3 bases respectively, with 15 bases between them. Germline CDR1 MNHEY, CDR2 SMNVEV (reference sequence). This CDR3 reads CASSRDGRGYEQYF. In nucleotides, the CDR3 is TGTGCCAGCAGCCGCGACGGTCGGGGCTACGAGCAGTACTTC.

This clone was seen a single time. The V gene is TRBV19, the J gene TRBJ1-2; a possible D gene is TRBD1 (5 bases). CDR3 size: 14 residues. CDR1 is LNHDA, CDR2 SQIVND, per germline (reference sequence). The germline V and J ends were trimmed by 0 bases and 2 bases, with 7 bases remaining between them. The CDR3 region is CASSIDGGNYGYTF. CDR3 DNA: TGTGCCAGTAGTATAGATGGGGGGAACTATGGCTACACCTTC.

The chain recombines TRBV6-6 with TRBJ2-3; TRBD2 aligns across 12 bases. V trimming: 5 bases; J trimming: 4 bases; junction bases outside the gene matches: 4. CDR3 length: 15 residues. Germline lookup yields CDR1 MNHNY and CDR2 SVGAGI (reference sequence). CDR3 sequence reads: CASSPPSGGADTQYF. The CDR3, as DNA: TGTGCCAGCAGTCCCCCTAGCGGGGGGGCAGATACGCAGTATTTT.

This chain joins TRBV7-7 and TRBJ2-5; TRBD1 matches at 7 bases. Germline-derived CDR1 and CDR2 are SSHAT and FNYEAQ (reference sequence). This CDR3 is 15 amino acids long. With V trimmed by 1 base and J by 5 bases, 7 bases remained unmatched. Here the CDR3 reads CASSLGQGIRETQYF. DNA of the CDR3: TGTGCCAGCAGCTTAGGACAGGGAATTAGGGAGACCCAGTACTTC. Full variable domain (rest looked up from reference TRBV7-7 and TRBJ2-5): GAGVSQSPRYKVTKRGQDVTLRCDPISSHATLYWYQQALGQGPEFLTYFNYEAQPDKSGLPSDRFSAERPEGSISTLTIQRTEQRDSAMYRCASSLGQGIRETQYFGPGTRLLVL.

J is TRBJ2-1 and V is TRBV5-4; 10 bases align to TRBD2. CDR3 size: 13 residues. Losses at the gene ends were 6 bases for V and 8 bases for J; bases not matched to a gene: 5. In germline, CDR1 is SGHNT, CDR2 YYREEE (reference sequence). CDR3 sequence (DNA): TGTGCCAGCACCCCCGGGACTAGCGATGAGCAGTTCTTC. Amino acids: CASTPGTSDEQFF. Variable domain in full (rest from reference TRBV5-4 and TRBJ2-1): ETGVTQSPTHLIKTRGQQVTLRCSSQSGHNTVSWYQQALGQGPQFIFQYYREEENGRGNFPPRFSGLQFPNYSSELNVNALELDDSALYLCASTPGTSDEQFFGPGTRLTVL.

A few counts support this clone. CDR3 region: CATHRGNTEAFF. The CDR3, as DNA: TGTGCCACCCACAGGGGGAACACTGAAGCTTTCTTT. V gene TRBV21-1 combines with J gene TRBJ1-1; the D call of TRBD1 is as the table states it, not checked on the DNA. TRBV21-1 constitutes a pseudogene. The CDR3 sequence is 12 residues long.

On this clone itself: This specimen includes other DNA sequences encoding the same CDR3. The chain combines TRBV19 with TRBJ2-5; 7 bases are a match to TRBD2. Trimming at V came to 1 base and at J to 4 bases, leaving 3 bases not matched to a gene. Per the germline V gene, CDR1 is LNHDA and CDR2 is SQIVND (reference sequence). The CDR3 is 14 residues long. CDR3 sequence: CASSIGGGGETQYF. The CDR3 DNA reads TGTGCCAGTAGTATAGGGGGCGGGGGAGAGACCCAGTACTTC.